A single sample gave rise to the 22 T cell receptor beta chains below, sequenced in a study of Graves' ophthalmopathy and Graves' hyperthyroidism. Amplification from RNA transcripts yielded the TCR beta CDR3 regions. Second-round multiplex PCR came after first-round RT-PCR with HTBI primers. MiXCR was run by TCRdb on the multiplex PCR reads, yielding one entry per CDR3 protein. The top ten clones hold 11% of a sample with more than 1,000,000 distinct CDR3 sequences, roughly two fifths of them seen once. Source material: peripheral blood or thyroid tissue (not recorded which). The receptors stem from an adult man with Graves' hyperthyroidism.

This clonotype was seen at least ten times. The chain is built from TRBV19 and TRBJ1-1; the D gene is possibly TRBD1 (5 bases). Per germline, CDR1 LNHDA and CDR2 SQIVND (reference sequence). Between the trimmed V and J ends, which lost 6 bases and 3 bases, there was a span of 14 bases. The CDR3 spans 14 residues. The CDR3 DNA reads TGTGCCAGTAGCAAGCGGGGGATAGACACTGAAGCTTTCTTT. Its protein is CASSKRGIDTEAFF.

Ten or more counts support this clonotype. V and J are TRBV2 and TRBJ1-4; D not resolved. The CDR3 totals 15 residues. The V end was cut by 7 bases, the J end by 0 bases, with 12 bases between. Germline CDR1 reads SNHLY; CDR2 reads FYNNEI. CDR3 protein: CASTKAQTTNEKLFF. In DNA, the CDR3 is TGTGCCAGCACCAAGGCCCAAACAACTAATGAAAAACTGTTTTTT.

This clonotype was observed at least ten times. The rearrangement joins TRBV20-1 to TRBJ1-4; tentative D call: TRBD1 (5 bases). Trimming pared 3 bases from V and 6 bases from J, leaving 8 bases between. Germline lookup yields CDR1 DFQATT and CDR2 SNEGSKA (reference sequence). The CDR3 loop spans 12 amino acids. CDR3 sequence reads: CSARGGYEKLFF. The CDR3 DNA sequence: TGCAGTGCTAGGGGGGGATATGAAAAACTGTTTTTT.

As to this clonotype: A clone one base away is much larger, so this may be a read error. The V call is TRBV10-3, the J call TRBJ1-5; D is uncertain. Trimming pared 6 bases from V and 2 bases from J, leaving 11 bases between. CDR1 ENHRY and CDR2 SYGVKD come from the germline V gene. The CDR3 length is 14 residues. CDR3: CAISPRAGNQPQHF. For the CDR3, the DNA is TGTGCCATCAGCCCTAGGGCGGGCAATCAGCCCCAGCATTTT.

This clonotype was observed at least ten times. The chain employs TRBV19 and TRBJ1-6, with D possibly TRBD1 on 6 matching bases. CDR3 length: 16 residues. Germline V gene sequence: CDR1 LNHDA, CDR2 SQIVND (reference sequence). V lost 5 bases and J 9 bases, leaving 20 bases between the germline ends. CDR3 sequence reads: CASSSAGATRSSPLHF. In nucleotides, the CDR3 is TGTGCCAGTAGTTCGGCGGGGGCCACTCGGAGTTCACCCCTCCACTTT. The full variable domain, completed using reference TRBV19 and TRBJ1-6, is DGGITQSPKYLFRKEGQNVTLSCEQNLNHDAMYWYRQDPGQGLRLIYYSQIVNDFQKGDIAEGYSVSREKKESFPLTVTSAQKNPTAFYLCASSSAGATRSSPLHFGNGTRLTVT.

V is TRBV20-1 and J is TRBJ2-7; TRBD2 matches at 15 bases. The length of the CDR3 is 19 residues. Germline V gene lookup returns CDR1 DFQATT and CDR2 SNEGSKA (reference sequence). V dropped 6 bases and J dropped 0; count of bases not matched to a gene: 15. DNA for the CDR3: TGCAGTGCCGAAGACAGGTCAGGGACTAGCGGGAGGAACTCCTACGAGCAGTACTTC. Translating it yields CSAEDRSGTSGRNSYEQYF.

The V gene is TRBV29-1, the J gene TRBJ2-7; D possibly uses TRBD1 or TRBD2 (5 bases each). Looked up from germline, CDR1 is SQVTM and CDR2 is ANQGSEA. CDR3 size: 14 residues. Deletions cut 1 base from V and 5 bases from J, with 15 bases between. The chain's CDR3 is CSVEGGPGFHEQYF. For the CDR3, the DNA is TGCAGCGTTGAAGGGGGACCCGGGTTCCACGAGCAGTACTTC.

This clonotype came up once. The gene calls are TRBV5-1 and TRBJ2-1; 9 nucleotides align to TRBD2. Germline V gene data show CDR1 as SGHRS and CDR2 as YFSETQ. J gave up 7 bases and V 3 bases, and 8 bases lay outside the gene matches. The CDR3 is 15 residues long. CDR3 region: CASSSSGRSGNEQFF. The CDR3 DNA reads TGCGCCAGCAGCTCGAGCGGGAGGTCGGGAAATGAGCAGTTCTTC.

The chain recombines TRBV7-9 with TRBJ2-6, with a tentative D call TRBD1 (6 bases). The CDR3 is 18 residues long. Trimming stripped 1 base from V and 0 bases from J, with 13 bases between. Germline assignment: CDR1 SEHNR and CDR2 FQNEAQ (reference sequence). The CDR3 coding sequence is TGTGCCAGCAGCTTAGAATCAGGGGTGAACTCTGGGGCCAACGTCCTGACTTTC. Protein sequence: CASSLESGVNSGANVLTF.

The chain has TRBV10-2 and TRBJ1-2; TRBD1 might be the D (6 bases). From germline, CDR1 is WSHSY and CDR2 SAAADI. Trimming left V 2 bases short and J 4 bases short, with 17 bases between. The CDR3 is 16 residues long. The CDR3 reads CASSEPDSARVYGYTF. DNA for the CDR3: TGCGCCAGCAGTGAGCCGGACAGTGCTAGAGTCTATGGCTACACCTTC.

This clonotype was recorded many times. The CDR3 here is CAIKATGTNNSPLHF. CDR3 bases: TGTGCCATCAAAGCTACAGGGACTAATAATTCACCCCTCCACTTT. The gene calls are TRBV10-3 and TRBJ1-6, with D maybe TRBD1 (6 bases). This CDR3 has 15 residues. V lost 7 bases and J lost 5, with 15 bases in between. Germline values: CDR1 ENHRY, CDR2 SYGVKD.

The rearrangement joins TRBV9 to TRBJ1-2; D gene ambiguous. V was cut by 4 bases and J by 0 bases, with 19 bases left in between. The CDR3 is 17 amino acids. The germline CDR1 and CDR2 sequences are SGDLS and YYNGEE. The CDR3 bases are TGTGCCAGCAGCCCACTAGCCTCTGGAGACTCTAACTATGGCTACACCTTC. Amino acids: CASSPLASGDSNYGYTF.

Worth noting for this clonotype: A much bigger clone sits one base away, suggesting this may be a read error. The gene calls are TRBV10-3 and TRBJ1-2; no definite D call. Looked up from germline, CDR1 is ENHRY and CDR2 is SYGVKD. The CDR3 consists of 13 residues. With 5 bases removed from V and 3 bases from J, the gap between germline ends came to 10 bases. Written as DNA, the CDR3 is TGTGCCATCAGTTATCGCAGTGACTATGGCTACACCTTC. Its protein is CAISYRSDYGYTF.

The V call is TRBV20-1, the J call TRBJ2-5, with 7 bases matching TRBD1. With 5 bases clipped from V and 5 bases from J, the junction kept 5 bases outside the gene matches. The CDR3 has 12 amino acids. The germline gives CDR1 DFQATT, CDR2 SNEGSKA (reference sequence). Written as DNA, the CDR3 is TGCAGTGCTCAAGACAGGGCCGAGACCCAGTACTTC. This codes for CSAQDRAETQYF.

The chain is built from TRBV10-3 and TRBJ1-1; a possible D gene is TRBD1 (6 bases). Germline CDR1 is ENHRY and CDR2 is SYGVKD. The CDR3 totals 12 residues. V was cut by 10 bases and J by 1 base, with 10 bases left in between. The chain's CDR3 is CATGTPNTEAFF. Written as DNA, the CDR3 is TGTGCCACCGGGACACCGAACACTGAAGCTTTCTTT.

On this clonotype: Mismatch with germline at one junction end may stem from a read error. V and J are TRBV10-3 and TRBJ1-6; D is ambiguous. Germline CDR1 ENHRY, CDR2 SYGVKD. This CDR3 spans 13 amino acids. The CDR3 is CAISYSNNSPLHF. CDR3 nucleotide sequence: TGTGCCATCAGTTACTCCAATAATTCACCCCTCCACTTT.

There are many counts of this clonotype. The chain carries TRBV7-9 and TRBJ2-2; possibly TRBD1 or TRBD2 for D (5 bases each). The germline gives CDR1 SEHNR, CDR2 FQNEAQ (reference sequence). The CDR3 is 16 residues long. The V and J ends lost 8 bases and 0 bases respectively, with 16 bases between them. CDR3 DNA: TGTGCCAGCGGTCACCGGGGCGGACCGAACACCGGGGAGCTGTTTTTT. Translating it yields CASGHRGGPNTGELFF.

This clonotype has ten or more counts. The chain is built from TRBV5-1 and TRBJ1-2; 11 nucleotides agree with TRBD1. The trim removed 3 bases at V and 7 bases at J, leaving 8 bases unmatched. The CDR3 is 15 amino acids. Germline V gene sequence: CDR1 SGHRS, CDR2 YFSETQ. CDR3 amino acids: CASSSDLGTGGGYTF. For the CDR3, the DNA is TGCGCCAGCAGCTCCGATCTCGGGACAGGGGGTGGCTACACCTTC.

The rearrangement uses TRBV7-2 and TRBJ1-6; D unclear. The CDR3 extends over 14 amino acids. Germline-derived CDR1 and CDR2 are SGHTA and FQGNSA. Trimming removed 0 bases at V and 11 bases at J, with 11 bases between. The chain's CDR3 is CASSLAPGPTPLHF. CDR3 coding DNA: TGTGCCAGCAGCTTAGCGCCCGGACCCACACCCCTCCACTTT.

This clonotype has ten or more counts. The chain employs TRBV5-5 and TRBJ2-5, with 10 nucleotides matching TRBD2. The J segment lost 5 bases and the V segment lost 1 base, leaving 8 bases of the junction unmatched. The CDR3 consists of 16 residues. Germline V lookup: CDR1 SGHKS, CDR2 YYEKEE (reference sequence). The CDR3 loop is CASSLMLAGVRETQYF. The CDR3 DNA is TGTGCCAGCAGCTTGATGCTAGCGGGAGTTCGGGAGACCCAGTACTTC.

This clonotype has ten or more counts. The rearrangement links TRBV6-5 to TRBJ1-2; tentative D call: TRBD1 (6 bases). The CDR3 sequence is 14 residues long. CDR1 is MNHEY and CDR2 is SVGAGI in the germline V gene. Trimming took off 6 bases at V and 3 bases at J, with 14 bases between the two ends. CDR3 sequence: CASSLRGSDYGYTF. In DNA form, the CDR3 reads TGTGCCAGCAGCCTCAGGGGATCTGACTATGGCTACACCTTC.

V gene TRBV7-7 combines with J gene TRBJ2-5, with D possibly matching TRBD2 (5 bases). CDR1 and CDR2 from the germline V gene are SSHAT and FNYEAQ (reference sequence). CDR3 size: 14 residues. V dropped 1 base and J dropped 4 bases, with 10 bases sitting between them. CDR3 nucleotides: TGTGCCAGCAGCTTAGAGGGTGGGAGAGAGACCCAGTACTTC. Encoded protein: CASSLEGGRETQYF.